These 9 T cell receptor beta chains were sequenced from one sample in a study of blood T cells in healthy people across ages. PCR was performed a second time for roughly 7 to 11 cycles using a sample-barcoded 5' primer and a J-beta primer mix. One entry per CDR3 protein, called by TCRdb with MiXCR from the 5' RACE reads. Of about 1.5 million distinct CDR3 sequences listed, approximately 40% were seen once; the top ten hold 7.9%. The sequenced sample consisted of blood. These receptors all stem from a woman between 18 and 30 years old in good health.

This clonotype was counted many times. The chain uses TRBV7-3 and TRBJ2-1, with D unclear. This CDR3 is 13 amino acids long. The V end was cut by 5 bases, the J end by 4 bases, with 9 bases between. CDR1 and CDR2 from the germline V gene are SGHTA and FQGTGA. In DNA, the CDR3 is TGTGCCAGCAGCCCCCCCCTTTACAATGAGCAGTTCTTC. It translates to CASSPPLYNEQFF.

The chain couples TRBV7-8 to TRBJ2-1; 11 nucleotides line up with TRBD2. CDR1 is SGHVS, CDR2 FQNEAQ, per germline. The ends lost 2 bases at V and 6 bases at J; junction bases unmatched: 9. The CDR3 consists of 17 residues. CDR3 loop: CASSLRTSGSILNEQFF. CDR3 nucleotides: TGTGCCAGCAGCTTAAGGACTAGCGGGTCTATTCTCAATGAGCAGTTCTTC.

This clonotype was observed a handful of times. V is TRBV6-5 and J is TRBJ2-7; D could derive from TRBD1 or TRBD2 (6 bases each). V lost 0 bases and J lost 4, with 10 bases in between. CDR3 length: 14 amino acids. Germline CDR1 MNHEY, CDR2 SVGAGI. The CDR3 sequence is CASSYSGGRYEQYF. CDR3 DNA sequence: TGTGCCAGCAGTTACTCGGGGGGCAGGTACGAGCAGTACTTC.

J is TRBJ2-2 and V is TRBV7-9; 14 bases map to TRBD2. V shed 5 bases, J shed 2 bases, and the junction held 7 bases outside the gene matches. The CDR3 totals 18 residues. Germline V lookup: CDR1 SEHNR, CDR2 FQNEAQ (reference sequence). This CDR3 reads CASSGTSGRIGNTGELFF. CDR3 nucleotide sequence: TGTGCCAGCAGCGGGACTAGCGGGAGAATCGGTAACACCGGGGAGCTGTTTTTT.

The V call is TRBV2, the J call TRBJ2-3, with TRBD2 matching over 14 bases. Trimming cost V 0 bases and J 4 bases; bases outside gene matches: 6. Looked up from germline, CDR1 is SNHLY and CDR2 is FYNNEI. The CDR3 runs to 18 residues. The CDR3, as DNA: TGTGCCAGCAGTGAAGCGCGGACTAGCGGGGGGTCGGCAGATACGCAGTATTTT. Translated, it gives CASSEARTSGGSADTQYF. The full variable domain, with the rest looked up from reference TRBV2 and TRBJ2-3, is EPEVTQTPSHQVTQMGQEVILRCVPISNHLYFYWYRQILGQKVEFLVSFYNNEISEKSEIFDDQFSVERPDGSNFTLKIRSTKLEDSAMYFCASSEARTSGGSADTQYFGPGTRLTVL.

The chain uses TRBV12-3 or TRBV12-4 and TRBJ1-2; unclear D gene. This CDR3 has 13 amino acids. V lost 4 bases and J 4 bases, leaving 10 bases between the germline ends. The CDR3 nucleotides are TGTGCCAGCAGTTCGGCGGGCCCCTATGGCTACACCTTC. This translates into CASSSAGPYGYTF.

This chain joins TRBV7-9 and TRBJ2-5; 8 nucleotides match TRBD2. CDR1 and CDR2 from the germline V gene are SEHNR and FQNEAQ (reference sequence). J was trimmed by 11 bases and V by 3 bases; bases with no gene match: 17. The CDR3 is made up of 16 amino acids. As DNA, the CDR3 is TGTGCCAGCAGCTTCCCCCGACTAGCGAGGCACAATGAGCAGTACTTC. It encodes CASSFPRLARHNEQYF.

As to this clonotype: The junction shows a germline mismatch at one end, possibly a read error. The gene calls are TRBV6-5 and TRBJ1-2; D unresolved. CDR1 is MNHEY and CDR2 is SVGAGI in the germline V gene. The CDR3 loop spans 15 amino acids. CDR3 coding DNA: TGTGCCAGCAGTTACTCGGCGGGCCAGAACTATGCCTACACCTTC. Protein product: CASSYSAGQNYAYTF.

This chain connects TRBV6-1 to TRBJ2-7; 7 bases line up with TRBD1. Germline values: CDR1 MNHNS, CDR2 SASEGT. The CDR3 consists of 14 residues. V shed 4 bases and J 3 bases; nucleotides not matched to a gene: 6. DNA for the CDR3: TGTGCCAGCAGTGGGGAGACAGGGTACTACGAGCAGTACTTC. Its translation is CASSGETGYYEQYF.